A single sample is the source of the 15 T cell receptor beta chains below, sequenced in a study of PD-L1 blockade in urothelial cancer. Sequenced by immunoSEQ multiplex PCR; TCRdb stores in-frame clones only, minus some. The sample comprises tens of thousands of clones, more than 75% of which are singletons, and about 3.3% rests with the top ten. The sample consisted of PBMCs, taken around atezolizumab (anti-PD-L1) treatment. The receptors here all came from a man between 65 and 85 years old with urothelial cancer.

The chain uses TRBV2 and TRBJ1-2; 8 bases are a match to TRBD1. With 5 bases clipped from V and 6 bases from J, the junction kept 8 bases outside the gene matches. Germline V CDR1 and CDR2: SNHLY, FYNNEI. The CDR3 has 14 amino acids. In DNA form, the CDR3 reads TGTGCCAGCAGTCTACGACAGGGGCGGAATGGCTACACCTTC. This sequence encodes CASSLRQGRNGYTF.

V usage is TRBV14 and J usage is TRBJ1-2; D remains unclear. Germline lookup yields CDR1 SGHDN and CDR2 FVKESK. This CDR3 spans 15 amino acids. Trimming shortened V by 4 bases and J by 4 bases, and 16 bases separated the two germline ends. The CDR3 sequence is CASSRLSRQAYGYTF. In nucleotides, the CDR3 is TGTGCCAGCAGCCGGTTATCTCGTCAGGCCTATGGCTACACCTTC.

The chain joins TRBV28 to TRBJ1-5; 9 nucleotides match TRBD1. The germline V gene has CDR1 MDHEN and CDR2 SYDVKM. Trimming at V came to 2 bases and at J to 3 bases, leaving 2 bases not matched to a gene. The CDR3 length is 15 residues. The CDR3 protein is CASSLRDRVNQPQHF. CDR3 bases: TGTGCCAGCAGTTTACGGGACAGGGTCAATCAGCCCCAGCATTTT.

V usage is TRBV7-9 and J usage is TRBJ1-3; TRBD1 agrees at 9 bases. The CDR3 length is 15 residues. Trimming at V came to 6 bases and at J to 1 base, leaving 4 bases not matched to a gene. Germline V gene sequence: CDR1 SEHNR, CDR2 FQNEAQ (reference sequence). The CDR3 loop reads CASSVTGGSGNTIYF. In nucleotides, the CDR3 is TGTGCCAGCAGTGTGACAGGGGGGTCTGGAAACACCATATATTTT.

The CDR3 nucleotides are TGTGCCAGCAGCTCTAATACCGGGGAGACCCAGTACTTC. The encoded protein is CASSSNTGETQYF. This chain joins TRBV11-2 and TRBJ2-5; D is undetermined. CDR1 is SGHAT, CDR2 FQNNGV, per germline. Trimming pared 4 bases from V and 5 bases from J, leaving 11 bases between. CDR3 length: 13 residues.

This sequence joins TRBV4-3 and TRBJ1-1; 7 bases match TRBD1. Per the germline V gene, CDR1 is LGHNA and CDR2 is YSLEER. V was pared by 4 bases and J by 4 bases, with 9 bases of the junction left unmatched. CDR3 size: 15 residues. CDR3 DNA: TGCGCCAGCAGCCTAACACGTCGGACAGGCACTGAAGCTTTCTTT. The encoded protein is CASSLTRRTGTEAFF.

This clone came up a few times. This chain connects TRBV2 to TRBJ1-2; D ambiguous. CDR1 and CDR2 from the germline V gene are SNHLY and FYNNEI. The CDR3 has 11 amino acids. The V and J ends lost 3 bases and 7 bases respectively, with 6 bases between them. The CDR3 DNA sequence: TGTGCCAGCAGTGAGGAGTTTGGCTACACCTTC. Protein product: CASSEEFGYTF.

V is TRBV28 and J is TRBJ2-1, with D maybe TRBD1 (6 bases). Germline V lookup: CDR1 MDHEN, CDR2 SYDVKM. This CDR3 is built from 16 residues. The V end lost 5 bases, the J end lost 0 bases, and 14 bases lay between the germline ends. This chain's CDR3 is CASSIPTGSSYNEQFF. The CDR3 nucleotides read TGTGCCAGCAGTATCCCGACAGGCAGCTCCTACAATGAGCAGTTCTTC.

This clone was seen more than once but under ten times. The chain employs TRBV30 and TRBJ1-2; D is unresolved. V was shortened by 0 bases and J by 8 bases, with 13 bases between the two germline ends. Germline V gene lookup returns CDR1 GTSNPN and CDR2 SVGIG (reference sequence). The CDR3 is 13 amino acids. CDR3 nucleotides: TGTGCCTGGAGTGTACCGCGGGGTTCCGGCTACACCTTC. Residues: CAWSVPRGSGYTF.

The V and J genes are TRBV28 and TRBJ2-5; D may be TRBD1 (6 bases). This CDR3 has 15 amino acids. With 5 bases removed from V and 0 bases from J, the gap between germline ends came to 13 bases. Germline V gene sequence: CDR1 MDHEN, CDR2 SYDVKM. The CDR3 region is CASSPSTGYQETQYF. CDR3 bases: TGTGCCAGCAGTCCATCGACAGGCTACCAAGAGACCCAGTACTTC.

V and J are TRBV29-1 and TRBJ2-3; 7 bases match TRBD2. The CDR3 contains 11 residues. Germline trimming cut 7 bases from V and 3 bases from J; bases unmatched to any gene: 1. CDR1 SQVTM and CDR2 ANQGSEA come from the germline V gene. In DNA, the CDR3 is TGCAGCGGGGGGGGGACAGATACGCAGTATTTT. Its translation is CSGGGTDTQYF.

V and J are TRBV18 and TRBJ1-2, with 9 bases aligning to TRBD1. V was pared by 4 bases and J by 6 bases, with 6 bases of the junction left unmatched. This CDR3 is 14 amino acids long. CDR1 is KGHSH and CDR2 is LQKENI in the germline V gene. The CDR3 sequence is CASSQGQGRDGYTF. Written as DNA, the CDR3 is TGTGCCAGCTCACAGGGACAGGGCCGGGATGGCTACACCTTC.

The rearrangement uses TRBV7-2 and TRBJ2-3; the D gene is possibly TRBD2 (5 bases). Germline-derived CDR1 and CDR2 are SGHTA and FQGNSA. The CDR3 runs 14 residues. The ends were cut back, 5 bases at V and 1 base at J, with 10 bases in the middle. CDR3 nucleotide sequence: TGTGCCAGCAGCCTGATTAGCGGCACAGATACGCAGTATTTT. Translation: CASSLISGTDTQYF.

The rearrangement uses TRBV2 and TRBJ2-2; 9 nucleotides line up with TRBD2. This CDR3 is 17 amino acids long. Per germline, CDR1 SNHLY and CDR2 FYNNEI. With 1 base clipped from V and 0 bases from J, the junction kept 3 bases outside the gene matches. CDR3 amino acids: CASSEVRLAANTGELFF. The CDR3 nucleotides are TGTGCCAGCAGTGAAGTGAGACTAGCGGCGAACACCGGGGAGCTGTTTTTT.

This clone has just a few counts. The CDR3 DNA is TGTGCCAGCAGTTTAACAGGGACTGGCTACACCTTC. Encoded protein: CASSLTGTGYTF. The chain is built from TRBV6-1 and TRBJ1-2; TRBD1 might be the D (6 bases). CDR3 length: 12 residues. V gave up 5 bases and J gave up 7 bases, with 11 bases separating them. The germline gives CDR1 MNHNS, CDR2 SASEGT.